The sequence of this T cell receptor beta chain was determined in a study of T-cell reconstitution after alpha-beta-depleted transplantation in children. Preparation of the TCRbeta library involved a method that used unique molecular identifiers. TCRdb processed the PCR reads anew with MiXCR; each CDR3 protein has one entry. The sample yields some 220,000 distinct CDR3 sequences, roughly 9% seen once. CDR1 and CDR2 from the germline V gene are MNHEY and SMNVEV (reference sequence). This CDR3 region has 17 residues. The V gene end was trimmed by 5 bases and the J gene end by 0 bases; junction bases not matched to a gene: 2.

The origin of this receptor is a human donor who donated a stem cell graft to a child with acute lymphoblastic leukemia. The specimen comprised PBMCs from the stem cell graft donor, sampled from the stem cell graft. The chain links TRBV27 to TRBJ2-1, with 15 bases aligning to TRBD2. The CDR3 loop reads CASSGLAGGSSYNEQFF. The CDR3 DNA is TGTGCCAGCAGTGGACTAGCGGGGGGGAGCTCCTACAATGAGCAGTTCTTC.